Sequencing of this T cell receptor beta chain was carried out in a study of OX40 agonist ivuxolimab in advanced cancers. Across the study: From about 23 to 85 years was the age range, with a mean of about 56 years, and around 83% were male.

Germline CDR1 and CDR2: MNHNS and SASEGT. This CDR3 has 12 residues. This clone has only one observation. No antigen is known for it. An end of the junction differs from the germline gene, which may be a read error. Notes on the study in general: Both CD4+ and CD8+ T cell populations in blood had undergone clonal expansion by week 6 at 0.1 to 3.0 mg/kg. Mean expanded clone counts were higher in CD8+ than CD4+ T cells.

Method: immunoSEQ multiplex PCR; TCRdb's copy keeps in-frame clones and lacks some. The sample shows roughly 48,000 clones, about 88% of them seen only once. This chain joins TRBV6-1 and TRBJ1-1; 10 nucleotides align to TRBD1. The sequence came from an adult with an advanced solid tumor such as melanoma, head and neck, liver or kidney cancer. Sample: CD4+ or CD8+ T cells sorted from blood, taken in a trial of the OX40 agonist ivuxolimab. The CDR3 reads CASSARQGADSF. DNA for the CDR3: TGTGCCAGCAGTGCACGACAGGGGGCGGACTCGTTT.